A single sample gave rise to the 30 T cell receptor beta chains below, sequenced in a study of blood T cell repertoires in COVID-19. Assay: immunoSEQ multiplex PCR; the TCRdb copy retains only in-frame clones and omits some. This table has around 38,000 clones, more than 85% appearing once. Material for sequencing was peripheral blood. The receptor set was obtained from a man between 65 and 85 years old with acute or convalescent COVID-19.

The gene calls are TRBV2 and TRBJ1-5; 8 nucleotides match TRBD1. The CDR3 has 14 amino acids. From germline, CDR1 is SNHLY and CDR2 FYNNEI. Trimming took 5 bases from V and 11 from J; bases not matched to a gene: 11. CDR3 sequence (DNA): TGTGCCAGCAGTCCAGGGGGCAGGGGAGTGACCCAGCATTTT. Encoded protein: CASSPGGRGVTQHF.

This clone has only one observation. The chain joins TRBV5-1 to TRBJ2-7, with D perhaps TRBD2 (6 bases). The CDR3 has 15 amino acids. V was shortened by 0 bases and J by 0 bases, with 10 bases between the two germline ends. Germline V gene data show CDR1 as SGHRS and CDR2 as YFSETQ. This chain's CDR3 is CASSLGAGPSYEQYF. CDR3 nucleotide sequence: TGCGCCAGCAGCTTGGGTGCGGGGCCCTCCTACGAGCAGTACTTC.

The chain couples TRBV2 to TRBJ2-7; D ambiguous. CDR3 length: 12 residues. Germline assignment: CDR1 SNHLY and CDR2 FYNNEI. Deletions cut 3 bases from V and 3 bases from J, with 6 bases between. CDR3 in DNA: TGTGCCAGCAGTGAGTACAGCTACGAGCAGTACTTC. Translation: CASSEYSYEQYF. Variable domain in full (rest from reference TRBV2 and TRBJ2-7): EPEVTQTPSHQVTQMGQEVILRCVPISNHLYFYWYRQILGQKVEFLVSFYNNEISEKSEIFDDQFSVERPDGSNFTLKIRSTKLEDSAMYFCASSEYSYEQYFGPGTRLTVT.

This clone was counted between two and nine times. V usage is TRBV4-3 and J usage is TRBJ2-2, with D perhaps TRBD1 (5 bases). Trimming stripped 3 bases from V and 6 bases from J, with 11 bases between. This CDR3 comprises 14 residues. Germline V CDR1 and CDR2: LGHNA, YSLEER. CDR3: CASSHDSWSGELFF. The CDR3, as DNA: TGCGCCAGCAGCCATGACAGCTGGTCCGGGGAGCTGTTTTTT.

The CDR3 nucleotides are TGTGCCAGCAGCACCAGGACAGGGGATCGATGGTATGGCTACACCTTC. It encodes CASSTRTGDRWYGYTF. The V gene is TRBV7-2, the J gene TRBJ1-2; 9 bases align to TRBD1. This CDR3 region has 16 residues. Germline loops: CDR1 SGHTA, CDR2 FQGNSA. The V gene end was trimmed by 5 bases and the J gene end by 5 bases; junction bases not matched to a gene: 12.

The chain joins TRBV9 to TRBJ2-7, with D possibly being TRBD2 (6 bases). The CDR3 covers 14 residues. Germline loops: CDR1 SGDLS, CDR2 YYNGEE. With 0 bases removed from V and 1 base from J, the gap between germline ends came to 8 bases. The CDR3 DNA reads as TGTGCCAGCAGCGTAGGGAGGGAGTCCTACGAGCAGTACTTC. Amino acid sequence: CASSVGRESYEQYF.

The CDR3 spells CASISRFGTGHQPQHF. CDR3 coding DNA: TGTGCCAGCATTTCCAGATTCGGGACAGGGCATCAGCCCCAGCATTTT. This chain links TRBV19 with TRBJ1-5; 9 positions match TRBD1. Germline V lookup: CDR1 LNHDA, CDR2 SQIVND (reference sequence). The V and J ends lost 9 bases and 5 bases, in that order; junction bases with no gene match: 14. CDR3 length: 16 amino acids. Filled out from reference TRBV19 and TRBJ1-5, the complete variable domain reads DGGITQSPKYLFRKEGQNVTLSCEQNLNHDAMYWYRQDPGQGLRLIYYSQIVNDFQKGDIAEGYSVSREKKESFPLTVTSAQKNPTAFYLCASISRFGTGHQPQHFGDGTRLSIL.

V and J are TRBV6-5 and TRBJ1-2; D is unclear. The V gene lost 5 bases and the J gene lost 7 bases, with 17 bases spanning the gap. This CDR3 spans 14 amino acids. CDR1 and CDR2 from the germline V gene are MNHEY and SVGAGI. The CDR3 DNA sequence: TGTGCCAGCAGTCAGACTTCCACGGGAGTTGGCTACACCTTC. Its protein product is CASSQTSTGVGYTF.

The chain employs TRBV5-4 and TRBJ2-1; 9 positions match TRBD1. This CDR3 is built from 16 residues. Trimming cost V 3 bases and J 5 bases; bases outside gene matches: 9. Germline V gene data show CDR1 as SGHNT and CDR2 as YYREEE (reference sequence). This CDR3 reads CASSSPRQGDNNEQFF. CDR3 DNA sequence: TGTGCCAGCAGCTCCCCAAGACAGGGGGATAACAATGAGCAGTTCTTC.

V and J are TRBV29-1 and TRBJ2-7; 7 bases fit TRBD1. Germline loops: CDR1 SQVTM, CDR2 ANQGSEA. The CDR3 has 16 amino acids. V lost 6 bases and J lost 0; bases outside the gene matches: 14. CDR3 nucleotides: TGCAGCGTCGGCGCTGACAGGGTCGTCAACTCCTACGAGCAGTACTTC. This sequence encodes CSVGADRVVNSYEQYF.

The chain uses TRBV13 and TRBJ2-5, with 7 nucleotides matching TRBD1. With 3 bases clipped from V and 1 base from J, the junction kept 2 bases outside the gene matches. CDR3 length: 14 residues. Looked up from germline, CDR1 is PRHDT and CDR2 is FYEKMQ (reference sequence). CDR3 sequence (DNA): TGTGCCAGCAGCTTTTGGACAGGCCAAGAGACCCAGTACTTC. Protein: CASSFWTGQETQYF.

The V call is TRBV30, the J call TRBJ2-5; 8 bases agree with TRBD1. Germline values: CDR1 GTSNPN, CDR2 SVGIG (reference sequence). The CDR3 consists of 13 residues. After removal of 6 bases from V and 4 bases from J, the junction contained 7 bases not matched to a gene. CDR3 amino acids: CACKTGAGETQYF. In DNA, the CDR3 is TGTGCCTGTAAGACAGGGGCAGGAGAGACCCAGTACTTC.

This clone was counted once. V is TRBV4-3 and J is TRBJ2-5; 8 bases fit TRBD1. After removal of 5 bases from V and 5 bases from J, the junction contained 4 bases not matched to a gene. CDR3 size: 13 residues. CDR1 and CDR2 from the germline V gene are LGHNA and YSLEER. In DNA form, the CDR3 reads TGCGCCAGCAGCGACAGGGGCTCCGAGACCCAGTACTTC. Translating gives CASSDRGSETQYF.

The chain has TRBV16 and TRBJ1-5; 9 positions match TRBD1. CDR1 KGHSY and CDR2 FQNENV come from the germline V gene. The CDR3 sequence is 14 residues long. Trimming took 6 bases from V and 6 from J; bases not matched to a gene: 6. CDR3 in amino acids: CASSRDRAGQPQHF. The DNA of the CDR3 is TGTGCCAGCAGTCGGGACAGGGCGGGTCAGCCCCAGCATTTT.

The chain carries TRBV12-3 or TRBV12-4 and TRBJ1-5; D gene uncertain. V was pared by 6 bases and J by 10 bases, with 13 bases between. This CDR3 has 12 amino acids. CDR3 region: CASSHQRSPQHF. Here the CDR3 DNA reads TGTGCCAGCAGCCATCAACGGAGTCCCCAGCATTTT.

The chain couples TRBV28 to TRBJ1-5; D is ambiguous. Trimming shortened V by 6 bases and J by 0 bases, and 6 bases separated the two germline ends. The germline V gene encodes CDR1 MDHEN and CDR2 SYDVKM. The CDR3 covers 13 residues. CDR3 sequence reads: CASSSYSNQPQHF. The CDR3, as DNA: TGTGCCAGCAGCTCCTATAGCAATCAGCCCCAGCATTTT.

This clone was seen just once. The gene calls are TRBV6-2 or TRBV6-3 and TRBJ1-5; D might be TRBD1 (5 bases). CDR3 length: 16 residues. The V end lost 2 bases, the J end lost 3 bases, and 14 bases lay between the germline ends. From germline, CDR1 is MNHEY and CDR2 SVGEGT. CDR3 amino acids: CASSYRDAGYNQPQHF. In DNA, the CDR3 is TGTGCCAGCAGTTACCGTGATGCAGGGTACAATCAGCCCCAGCATTTT.

This clone was observed once. A junction boundary mismatches the germline segment, possibly from a read error. V is TRBV6-1 and J is TRBJ2-1; TRBD2 aligns across 7 bases. The CDR3 consists of 14 residues. The germline CDR1 and CDR2 sequences are MNHNS and SASEGT. The CDR3 DNA sequence: TGTGCCAGCAGTGAAATTGGCGGGAGTGGTATTATGGTCTTC. Protein sequence: CASSEIGGSGIMVF.

This chain links TRBV6-4 with TRBJ2-7; 9 positions agree with TRBD1. V lost 4 bases to trimming and J lost 6 bases; unmatched junction nucleotides: 7. This CDR3 is built from 14 residues. CDR1 MRHNA and CDR2 SNTAGT come from the germline V gene. The CDR3 is CASSARTGDGEQYF. The CDR3 coding sequence is TGTGCCAGCAGTGCGAGGACAGGGGACGGCGAGCAGTACTTC.

A word on this clone: Compared with germline, one end of the junction differs, possibly owing to a read error. Here the CDR3 DNA reads TGTGTCAGCAGTTTACACAGGGATCTCTACTACGAGCAGTACTTC. Protein: CVSSLHRDLYYEQYF. The chain couples TRBV28 to TRBJ2-7, with D perhaps TRBD1 (6 bases). The CDR3 is 15 amino acids. Germline CDR1 is MDHEN and CDR2 is SYDVKM.

This chain uses TRBV6-6 with TRBJ1-1; D unclear. V shed 2 bases and J shed 1 base, with 8 bases lying between them. Germline V gene sequence: CDR1 MNHNY, CDR2 SVGAGI (reference sequence). This CDR3 is 14 amino acids long. CDR3 amino acids: CASSYGPQNTEAFF. Written as DNA, the CDR3 is TGTGCCAGCAGTTACGGCCCCCAGAACACTGAAGCTTTCTTT.

J is TRBJ2-3 and V is TRBV5-1; no firm D call. V gave up 4 bases and J gave up 3 bases, with 9 bases separating them. Germline V gene data show CDR1 as SGHRS and CDR2 as YFSETQ. This CDR3 spans 13 amino acids. The CDR3, as DNA: TGCGCCAGCAGCGGGTCAGGAACAGATACGCAGTATTTT. Amino acid sequence: CASSGSGTDTQYF.

The CDR3 protein is CASSQDKLTDTQYF. CDR3 DNA: TGCGCCAGCAGCCAAGATAAGCTCACAGATACGCAGTATTTT. V gene TRBV4-1 combines with J gene TRBJ2-3; D is undetermined. The CDR3 is 14 amino acids. V shed 0 bases and J shed 2 bases, with 6 bases lying between them. CDR1 and CDR2 (germline): MGHRA, YSYEKL.

V gene TRBV6-5 combines with J gene TRBJ1-1; 7 nucleotides line up with TRBD1. Germline V lookup: CDR1 MNHEY, CDR2 SVGAGI. V was pared by 4 bases and J by 6 bases, with 8 bases of the junction left unmatched. The CDR3 has 14 amino acids. CDR3 sequence (DNA): TGTGCCAGCAGTTGGATCAGGGGGAAGGCTGAAGCTTTCTTT. It yields the protein CASSWIRGKAEAFF.

The rearrangement links TRBV6-5 to TRBJ1-1; D is possibly TRBD1 (6 bases). The germline V and J ends were trimmed by 4 bases and 1 base, with 7 bases remaining between them. The CDR3 is 13 residues long. Germline CDR1 MNHEY, CDR2 SVGAGI. CDR3 region: CASSSTGNTEAFF. The CDR3 DNA reads as TGTGCCAGCAGTTCGACAGGGAACACTGAAGCTTTCTTT.

The rearrangement links TRBV20-1 to TRBJ2-7; 7 nucleotides align to TRBD2. The CDR3 length is 10 residues. V gave up 6 bases and J gave up 5 bases; unmatched junction bases: 1. The germline CDR1 and CDR2 sequences are DFQATT and SNEGSKA (reference sequence). The CDR3 loop reads CSAGGDEQYF. The CDR3 DNA reads TGCAGTGCGGGGGGGGACGAGCAGTACTTC.

This clone was detected only once. V usage is TRBV6-1 and J usage is TRBJ1-5; TRBD1 matches at 8 bases. The CDR3 is 18 amino acids. Germline CDR1 reads MNHNS; CDR2 reads SASEGT. After removal of 0 bases from V and 3 bases from J, the junction contained 10 bases not matched to a gene. The CDR3 loop is CASSEAHGQGAYNQPQHF. CDR3 DNA: TGTGCCAGCAGTGAAGCGCACGGGCAGGGGGCCTACAATCAGCCCCAGCATTTT.

The V gene is TRBV19, the J gene TRBJ1-1; no clear D. Germline loops: CDR1 LNHDA, CDR2 SQIVND (reference sequence). This CDR3 comprises 12 residues. Trimming took off 8 bases at V and 4 bases at J, with 11 bases between the two ends. CDR3 in amino acids: CASFQDPTEAFF. CDR3 DNA sequence: TGTGCCAGTTTCCAGGATCCCACTGAAGCTTTCTTT.

V usage is TRBV4-2 and J usage is TRBJ1-3; D ambiguous. This CDR3 has 14 residues. Germline V CDR1 and CDR2: LGHNA, YNFKEQ. V lost 2 bases and J lost 4, with 9 bases in between. CDR3 region: CASSQPGDGNTIYF. The CDR3 DNA follows: TGTGCCAGCAGCCAACCGGGAGACGGAAACACCATATATTTT.

The CDR3 sequence: CASSQVEGPQHF. The CDR3 nucleotides read TGTGCCAGCAGCCAAGTTGAGGGGCCCCAGCATTTT. The chain carries TRBV4-2 and TRBJ1-5; D gene uncertain. Per germline, CDR1 LGHNA and CDR2 YNFKEQ. The CDR3 spans 12 residues. Trimming removed 1 base at V and 9 bases at J, with 7 bases between.